This is a list of T cell receptor beta chains from one sample in a study of cytomegalovirus exposure and HLA in healthy donors. Libraries were prepared by immunoSEQ multiplex PCR; TCRdb keeps only in-frame clonotypes and omits some of them. The data contain 60,000 to 70,000 clones, roughly 75% of them seen just once; the ten biggest clones take up approximately 7.8%. What was sequenced was PBMCs. The receptors stem from a man in his fifties or sixties in good health and CMV-seropositive. CDR3s include the opening cysteine and the closing phenylalanine or tryptophan. A D gene is named only where the DNA matches it firmly. A row's size may be missing; if present it is once, few, many or a size class.

V	J	D	size	CDR3	DNA
TRBV5-1	TRBJ2-2	TRBD2	.	CASSPTRTSGANTGELFF	TGCGCCAGCAGCCCCACCAGGACTAGCGGAGCGAACACCGGGGAGCTGTTTTTT
TRBV21-1	TRBJ1-5	.	.	CASSKRRTGGRNGSNQPQHF	TGTGCCAGCAGCAAAAGGCGGACGGGGGGTCGTAACGGAAGCAATCAGCCCCAGCATTTT
TRBV6-1	TRBJ2-5	.	.	CASSEDTWRETQYF	TGTGCCAGCAGTGAAGATACTTGGAGGGAGACCCAGTACTTC
TRBV5-6	TRBJ1-2	.	.	CVSSLWGDYGYTF	TGTGTCAGCAGCTTGTGGGGAGACTATGGCTACACCTTC
TRBV11-2	TRBJ1-1	.	few	CASRGGARNTEAFF	TGTGCCAGCAGGGGAGGGGCGAGGAACACTGAAGCTTTCTTT
TRBV27	TRBJ1-1	.	.	CASTGAGSNTEAFF	TGTGCCAGCACAGGGGCAGGATCTAACACTGAAGCTTTCTTT
TRBV5-1	TRBJ2-1	.	.	CAGGINGNNEQFF	TGCGCCGGCGGGATAAACGGGAACAATGAGCAGTTCTTC
TRBV11-2	TRBJ2-5	TRBD2	.	CASSGNSGRARETQYF	TGTGCCAGCAGCGGTAATAGCGGGAGGGCCCGGGAGACCCAGTACTTC
TRBV6-5	TRBJ1-2	TRBD1	.	CASSYSRTGLYGYTF	TGTGCCAGCAGTTACTCGCGGACAGGGCTCTATGGCTACACCTTC
TRBV7-2	TRBJ1-5	.	.	CASSLDGGQGPQHF	TGTGCCAGCAGCTTAGATGGGGGACAAGGGCCCCAGCATTTT
TRBV4-2	TRBJ1-2	.	.	CASSRAGGTGYGYTF	TGTGCCAGCAGCAGGGCGGGGGGGACGGGCTATGGCTACACCTTC
TRBV11-3	TRBJ1-4	TRBD1	.	CASSLGSGQFTFGEEEKLFF	TGTGCCAGCAGCTTAGGGTCGGGACAGTTCACCTTCGGGGAGGAGGAAAAACTGTTTTTT
TRBV7-9	TRBJ2-7	TRBD1	.	CASSLRGPTGEQYF	TGTGCCAGCAGCTTAAGGGGGCCTACAGGCGAGCAGTACTTC
TRBV5-1	TRBJ2-7	TRBD2	.	CASSLGGGNSYEQYF	TGCGCCAGCAGCTTGGGCGGGGGGAACTCCTACGAGCAGTACTTC
TRBV7-2	TRBJ2-7	TRBD1	.	CASSPDRGREQYF	TGTGCCAGCAGCCCGGACAGGGGGCGAGAGCAGTACTTC
TRBV6-1	TRBJ1-1	TRBD1	.	CAVPRQGVMNTEAFF	TGTGCCGTCCCTAGACAGGGGGTCATGAACACTGAAGCTTTCTTT
TRBV21-1	TRBJ1-2	.	few	CASSKSNPQTTKRTPDPANYGYTF	TGTGCCAGCAGCAAATCGAACCCGCAGACTACGAAACGAACCCCAGACCCTGCTAACTATGGCTACACCTTC
TRBV6-1	TRBJ2-7	TRBD1	.	CASSEGGTGGYEQYF	TGTGCCAGCAGTGAAGGTGGGACAGGGGGCTACGAGCAGTACTTC
TRBV5-1	TRBJ2-1	TRBD1	.	CASRLDRDYNEQFF	TGCGCCAGCAGATTGGACAGGGACTACAATGAGCAGTTCTTC
TRBV7-7	TRBJ2-3	TRBD2	.	CASSLAGAGDTQYF	TGTGCTAGCAGCTTAGCGGGAGCAGGAGATACGCAGTATTTT
TRBV5-8	TRBJ1-1	.	.	CASSLGEKAFF	TGTGCCAGCAGCTTGGGGGAGAAAGCTTTCTTT
TRBV6-1	TRBJ2-7	TRBD1	.	CASSEGDRASSSYEQYF	TGTGCCAGCAGTGAAGGGGACAGGGCCTCGAGCTCCTACGAGCAGTACTTC
TRBV28	TRBJ2-1	TRBD2	.	CASRPGGGNEQFF	TGTGCCAGCAGGCCCGGCGGGGGCAATGAGCAGTTCTTC
TRBV7-8	TRBJ2-7	.	.	CASSPRRGSYEQYF	TGTGCCAGCAGCCCCAGGCGGGGCTCCTACGAGCAGTACTTC
TRBV11-2	TRBJ1-2	TRBD1	.	CASSFLGQGDGYTF	TGTGCCAGCAGCTTCCTGGGCCAGGGGGATGGCTACACCTTC
TRBV7-7	TRBJ1-4	TRBD1	once	CASSLGAGGKLFF	TGTGCTAGCAGCTTAGGGGCAGGGGGAAAACTGTTTTTT
TRBV29-1	TRBJ2-1	.	.	CSAVRLRRDNEQFF	TGCAGCGCCGTGAGACTACGGCGGGACAATGAGCAGTTCTTC
TRBV5-1	TRBJ2-3	TRBD1	.	CASSSQPTGQRTDTQYF	TGCGCCAGCAGCTCCCAGCCGACAGGGCAGCGCACAGATACGCAGTATTTT
TRBV11-2	TRBJ1-3	.	.	CASGGGDTIYF	TGTGCCAGCGGCGGAGGTGACACCATATATTTT
TRBV15	TRBJ2-7	.	.	CATSSPGQGYYEQYF	TGTGCCACCAGCAGTCCGGGACAAGGGTACTACGAGCAGTACTTC
TRBV6-5	TRBJ1-2	TRBD1	.	CASRLRQGGGYTF	TGTGCCAGCAGACTACGACAGGGTGGTGGCTACACCTTC
TRBV5-1	TRBJ1-1	.	once	CASSLATVNTEAFF	TGCGCCAGCAGCTTGGCGACAGTGAACACTGAAGCTTTCTTT
TRBV18	TRBJ1-6	.	.	CASSPQSSYNSPLHF	TGTGCCAGCTCACCACAGAGCTCCTATAATTCACCCCTCCACTTT
TRBV2	TRBJ1-1	TRBD1	once	CASSRDRGQAFF	TGTGCCAGCAGTCGGGACAGGGGCCAAGCTTTCTTT
TRBV7-2	TRBJ1-1	.	.	CASRKRENTEAFF	TGTGCCAGCAGGAAGAGGGAGAACACTGAAGCTTTCTTT
TRBV7-9	TRBJ1-4	TRBD1	.	CASSRQTGREKLFF	TGTGCCAGCAGCAGACAGACAGGGAGGGAAAAACTGTTTTTT
TRBV7-9	TRBJ1-1	.	.	CASSLVGGSEAFF	TGTGCCAGCAGCTTAGTCGGGGGTTCGGAAGCTTTCTTT
TRBV5-1	TRBJ2-3	.	.	CASSLAEAGRGDTQYF	TGCGCCAGCAGCTTGGCCGAGGCGGGACGGGGAGATACGCAGTATTTT
TRBV7-9	TRBJ2-7	.	.	CASSSWTNSYEQYF	TGTGCCAGCAGCTCCTGGACTAACTCCTACGAGCAGTACTTC
TRBV5-6	TRBJ2-3	.	.	CASSFLTDTRYF	TGTGCCAGCAGCTTCCTCACAGATACGCGGTATTTT
TRBV10-1	TRBJ2-2	.	.	CASWAGRGGTGELFF	TGCGCCAGCTGGGCAGGGAGAGGGGGCACCGGGGAGCTGTTTTTT
TRBV6-5	TRBJ1-1	TRBD1	.	CASSPGTDTEAFF	TGTGCCAGCAGTCCCGGGACAGACACTGAAGCTTTCTTT
TRBV7-9	TRBJ2-1	.	.	CASSLFGGNEQFF	TGTGCCAGCAGCTTATTTGGGGGGAATGAGCAGTTCTTC
TRBV6-5	TRBJ1-6	TRBD1	.	CASRWTGGNSPLHF	TGTGCCAGCAGATGGACAGGGGGGAATTCACCCCTCCACTTT
TRBV2	TRBJ1-1	.	few	CASSVEARGHLRSGEAFF	TGTGCCAGCAGTGTTGAAGCCAGGGGCCACCTTCGGTCCGGTGAAGCTTTCTTT
TRBV7-9	TRBJ2-7	.	.	CASSEGGRGPYEQYF	TGTGCCAGCAGCGAAGGGGGGAGGGGTCCGTACGAGCAGTACTTC
TRBV5-6	TRBJ2-1	.	.	CASSPGTVNEQFF	TGTGCCAGCAGCCCAGGGACTGTGAATGAGCAGTTCTTC
TRBV5-1	TRBJ2-7	.	.	CASSPDPTGIPYEQYF	TGCGCCAGCAGCCCGGATCCGACAGGCATCCCCTACGAGCAGTACTTC
TRBV5-4	TRBJ1-6	TRBD1	.	CASSLTGDNSPLHF	TGTGCCAGCAGCCTAACAGGGGATAATTCACCCCTCCACTTT
TRBV20-1	TRBJ1-2	.	.	CSARFGGYTF	TGCAGTGCTAGATTCGGTGGCTACACCTTC
TRBV21-1	TRBJ2-7	.	.	CASSKGKLSPYEQYF	TGTGCCAGCAGCAAAGGCAAATTAAGCCCCTACGAGCAGTACTTC
TRBV7-9	TRBJ2-7	.	.	CASSPSAGFYEQYF	TGTGCCAGCAGCCCCTCGGCAGGGTTCTACGAGCAGTACTTC